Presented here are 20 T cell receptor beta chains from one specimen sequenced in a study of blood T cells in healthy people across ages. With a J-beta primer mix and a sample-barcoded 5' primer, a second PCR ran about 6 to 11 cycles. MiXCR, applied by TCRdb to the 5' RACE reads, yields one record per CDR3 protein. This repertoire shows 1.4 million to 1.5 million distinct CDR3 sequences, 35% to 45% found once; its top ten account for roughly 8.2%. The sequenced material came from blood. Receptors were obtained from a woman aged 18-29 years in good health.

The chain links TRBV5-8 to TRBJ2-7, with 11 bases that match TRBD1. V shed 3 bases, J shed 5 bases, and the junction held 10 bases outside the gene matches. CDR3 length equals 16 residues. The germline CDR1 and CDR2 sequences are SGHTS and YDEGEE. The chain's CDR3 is CASSSRMGQGVHEQYF. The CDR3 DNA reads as TGTGCCAGCAGCTCGAGGATGGGACAGGGGGTCCACGAGCAGTACTTC.

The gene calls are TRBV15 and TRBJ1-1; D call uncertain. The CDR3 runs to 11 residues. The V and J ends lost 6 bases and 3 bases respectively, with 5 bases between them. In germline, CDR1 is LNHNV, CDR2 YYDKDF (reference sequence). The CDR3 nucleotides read TGTGCCACCAGTTTAGACACTGAAGCTTTCTTT. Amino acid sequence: CATSLDTEAFF.

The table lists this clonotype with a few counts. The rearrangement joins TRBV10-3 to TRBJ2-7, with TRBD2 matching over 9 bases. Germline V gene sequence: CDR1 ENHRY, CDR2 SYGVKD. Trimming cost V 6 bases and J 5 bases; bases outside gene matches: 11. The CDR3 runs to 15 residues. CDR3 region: CAIRNNSGSFHEQYF. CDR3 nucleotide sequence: TGTGCCATCAGGAATAATAGCGGGAGCTTCCACGAGCAGTACTTC.

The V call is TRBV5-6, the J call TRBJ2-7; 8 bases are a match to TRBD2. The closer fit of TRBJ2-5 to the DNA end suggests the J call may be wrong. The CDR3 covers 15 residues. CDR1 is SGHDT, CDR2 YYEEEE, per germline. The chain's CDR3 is CASSRLLADQETQYF. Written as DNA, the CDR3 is TGTGCCAGCAGCCGCTTACTAGCGGATCAAGAGACCCAGTACTTC.

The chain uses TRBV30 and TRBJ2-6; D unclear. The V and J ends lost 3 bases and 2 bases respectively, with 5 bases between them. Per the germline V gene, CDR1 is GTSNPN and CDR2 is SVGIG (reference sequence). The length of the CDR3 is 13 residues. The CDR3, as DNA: TGTGCCTGGAGAAACGCTGGGGCCAACGTCCTGACTTTC. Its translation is CAWRNAGANVLTF. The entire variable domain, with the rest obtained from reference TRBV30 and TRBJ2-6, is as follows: SQTIHQWPATLVQPVGSPLSLECTVEGTSNPNLYWYRQAAGRGLQLLFYSVGIGQISSEVPQNLSASRPQDRQFILSSKKLLLSDSGFYLCAWRNAGANVLTFGAGSRLTVL.

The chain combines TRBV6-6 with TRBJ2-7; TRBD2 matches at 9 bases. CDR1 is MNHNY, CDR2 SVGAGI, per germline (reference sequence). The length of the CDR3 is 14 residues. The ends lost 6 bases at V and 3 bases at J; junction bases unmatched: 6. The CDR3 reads CASRPDSGSYEQYF. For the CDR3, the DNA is TGTGCCAGCAGGCCCGATAGCGGGAGCTACGAGCAGTACTTC.

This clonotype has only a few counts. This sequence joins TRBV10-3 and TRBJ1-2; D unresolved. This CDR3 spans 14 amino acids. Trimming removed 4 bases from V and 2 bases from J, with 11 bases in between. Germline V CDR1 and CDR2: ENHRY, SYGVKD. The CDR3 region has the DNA TGTGCCATCAGTGGGACTCCCGACAACTATGGCTACACCTTC. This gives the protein CAISGTPDNYGYTF.

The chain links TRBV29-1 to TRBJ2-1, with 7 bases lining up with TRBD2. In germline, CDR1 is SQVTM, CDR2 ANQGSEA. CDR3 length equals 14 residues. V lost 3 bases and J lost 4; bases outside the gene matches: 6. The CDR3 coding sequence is TGCAGCGTTGAGGGGCTAGCGGCATACAATGAGCAGTTCTTC. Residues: CSVEGLAAYNEQFF.

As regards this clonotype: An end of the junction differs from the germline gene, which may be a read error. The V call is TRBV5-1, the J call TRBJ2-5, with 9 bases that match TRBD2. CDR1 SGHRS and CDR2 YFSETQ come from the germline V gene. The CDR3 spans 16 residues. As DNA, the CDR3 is TGTGCCAGCAGCTTAGTGCTAGCGGGGTCCCAAGAGACCCAGTACTTC. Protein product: CASSLVLAGSQETQYF.

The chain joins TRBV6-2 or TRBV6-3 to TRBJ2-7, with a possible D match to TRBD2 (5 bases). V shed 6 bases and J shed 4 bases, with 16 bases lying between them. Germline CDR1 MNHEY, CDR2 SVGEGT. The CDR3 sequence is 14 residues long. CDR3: CASRRTGGPYEQYF. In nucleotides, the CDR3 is TGTGCCAGCAGACGGACGGGCGGGCCTTACGAGCAGTACTTC.

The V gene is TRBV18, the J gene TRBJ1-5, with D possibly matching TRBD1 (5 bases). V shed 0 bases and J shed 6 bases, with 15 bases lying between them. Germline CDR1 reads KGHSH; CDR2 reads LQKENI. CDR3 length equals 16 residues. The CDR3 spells CASSPPGPGLGQPQHF. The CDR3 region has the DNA TGTGCCAGCTCACCACCGGGCCCAGGGCTGGGTCAGCCCCAGCATTTT.

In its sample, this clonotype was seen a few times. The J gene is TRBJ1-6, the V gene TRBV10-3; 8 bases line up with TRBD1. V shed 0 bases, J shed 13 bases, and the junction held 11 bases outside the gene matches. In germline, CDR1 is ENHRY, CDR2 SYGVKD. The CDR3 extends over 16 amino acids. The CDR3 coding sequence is TGTGCCATCAGTGAGTCGAGTATCGGGACAGGCCCTCCCCTCCACTTT. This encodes CAISESSIGTGPPLHF.

As DNA, the CDR3 is TGTGCCAGCAGCTTTTGGGCTAGCGGGAGCTGGGACAATGAGCAGTACTTC. It yields the protein CASSFWASGSWDNEQYF. V gene TRBV7-2 combines with J gene TRBJ2-7; TRBD2 matches at 10 bases. V shed 3 bases and J 7 bases; nucleotides not matched to a gene: 15. The germline V gene has CDR1 SGHTA and CDR2 FQGNSA. The CDR3 consists of 17 residues.

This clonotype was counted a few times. CDR3 sequence reads: CSANGWRESADTQYF. CDR3 coding DNA: TGCAGTGCTAACGGCTGGCGGGAGAGCGCAGATACGCAGTATTTT. The chain combines TRBV20-1 with TRBJ2-3; 7 bases line up with TRBD2. V was pared by 4 bases and J by 4 bases, with 11 bases of the junction left unmatched. The CDR3 is 15 amino acids. Germline V gives CDR1 DFQATT, CDR2 SNEGSKA (reference sequence).

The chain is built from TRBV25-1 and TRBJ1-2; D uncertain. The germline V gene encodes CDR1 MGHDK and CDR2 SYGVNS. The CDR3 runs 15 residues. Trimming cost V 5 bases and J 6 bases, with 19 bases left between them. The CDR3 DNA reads TGTGCCAGCAGTCTTCTTCAGGCGACCGGGGATGGCTACACCTTC. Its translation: CASSLLQATGDGYTF.

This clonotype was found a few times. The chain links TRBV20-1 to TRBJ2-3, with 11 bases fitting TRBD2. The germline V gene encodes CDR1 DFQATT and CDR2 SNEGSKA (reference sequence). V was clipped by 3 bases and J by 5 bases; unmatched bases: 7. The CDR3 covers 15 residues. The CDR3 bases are TGCAGTGCTAGTGAACTAGCGGGAGTAATAGATACGCAGTATTTT. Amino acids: CSASELAGVIDTQYF.

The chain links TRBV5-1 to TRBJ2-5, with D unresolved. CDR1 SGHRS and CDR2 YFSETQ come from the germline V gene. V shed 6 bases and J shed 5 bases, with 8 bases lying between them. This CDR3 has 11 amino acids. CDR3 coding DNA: TGCGCCAGCAAATTGTGGGAGACCCAGTACTTC. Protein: CASKLWETQYF.

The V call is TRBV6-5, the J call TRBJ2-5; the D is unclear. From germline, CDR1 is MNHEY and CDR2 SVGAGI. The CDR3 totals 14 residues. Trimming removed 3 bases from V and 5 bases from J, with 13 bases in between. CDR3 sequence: CASSYGSHSETQYF. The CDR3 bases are TGTGCCAGCAGTTATGGGTCCCACTCCGAGACCCAGTACTTC.

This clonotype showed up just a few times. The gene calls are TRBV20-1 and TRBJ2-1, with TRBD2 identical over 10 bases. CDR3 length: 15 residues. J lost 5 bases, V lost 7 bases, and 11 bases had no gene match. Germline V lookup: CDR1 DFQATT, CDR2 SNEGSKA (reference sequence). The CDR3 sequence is CSVETPGLANNEQFF. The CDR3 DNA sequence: TGCAGTGTCGAGACTCCGGGACTAGCGAACAATGAGCAGTTCTTC.

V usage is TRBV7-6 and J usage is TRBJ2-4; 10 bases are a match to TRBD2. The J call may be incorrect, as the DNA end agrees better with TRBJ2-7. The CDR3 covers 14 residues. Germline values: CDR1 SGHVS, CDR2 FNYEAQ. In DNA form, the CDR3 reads TGTGCCAGCAGCCGCTCTAGCGGGGGCTACGAGCAGTACTTC. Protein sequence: CASSRSSGGYEQYF.